The entry below describes one TCR beta chain. Antigen unknown. The final CDR3 position lacks the conserved phenylalanine or tryptophan, pointing to a likely read error. The library came from three nested PCR rounds adapted from ARM-PCR protocols. Each CDR3 protein gets one entry after TCRdb re-called the multiplex PCR reads with MiXCR. The sample has about 110,000 distinct CDR3 sequences, 50% to 70% seen once; the top ten hold around 20%. The data were taken from a study of tumor and adjacent non-tumor tissue in lung cancer. Study-level information: Patients were aged about 31 to 85, approximately 11 men and a handful of women, stage I to III.

No cell sorting was done before RNA was extracted from the tissue. The normal lung tissue was taken more than 3 cm from the tumor edge. General study findings and limits: TCR diversity was significantly greater in tumor than normal lung tissue.

The CDR3 spans 15 residues. V was pared by 4 bases and J by 0 bases, with 10 bases between. Germline-derived CDR1 and CDR2 are MGHRA and YSYEKL. The sequencing input was distant non-tumor lung tissue. The sequence was obtained from a man aged 60 to 75 with non-small cell lung cancer. This chain links TRBV4-1 with TRBJ2-1; perhaps D is TRBD1 or TRBD2 (5 bases each). As DNA, the CDR3 is TGCGCCAGCAGCCGGGACCCCAGCTCCTACAATGAGCAGTTCCTC. Encoded protein: CASSRDPSSYNEQFL.